The 27 T cell receptor beta chains presented below share a single source sample, sequenced in a study of blood T cell repertoires in COVID-19 (dated by TCRdb to about 2020). Receptor amplification or capture employed the immunoSEQ multiplex PCR assay. TCRdb obtained this table from immuneACCESS and retained in-frame rearrangements with V and J assigned. These tables miss some clones; where compared with another copy, unresolved V genes account for less than half of the shortfall, and the remainder is unexplained. In this sample the table shows roughly 170,000 clones, around 80% of which occur a single time. Of the sample, less than 4% falls within the top ten clones. Sequencing was performed on PBMCs or T cells enriched from blood (not recorded which). Receptors were obtained from a woman aged 50 to 60 in a cohort exposed to, infected with or recovered from COVID-19 (not recorded which).

The V and J genes are TRBV5-1 and TRBJ1-1; 7 nucleotides agree with TRBD1. Trimming at V came to 4 bases and at J to 1 base, leaving 4 bases not matched to a gene. Germline-derived CDR1 and CDR2 are SGHRS and YFSETQ. The CDR3 is 14 amino acids. Here the CDR3 DNA reads TGCGCCAGCAGCGTGCGACAGGGGAACACTGAAGCTTTCTTT. Translation: CASSVRQGNTEAFF.

This rearrangement joins TRBV12-3 or TRBV12-4 to TRBJ2-5, with D hard to call. Trimming removed 5 bases at V and 5 bases at J, with 9 bases between. This CDR3 spans 12 amino acids. As DNA, the CDR3 is TGTGCCAGCAGTCCTTACGGGGAGACCCAGTACTTC. Translation gives CASSPYGETQYF.

CDR3: CASSLRESGGELFF. The CDR3 coding sequence is TGTGCCAGCTCCCTCCGGGAGTCGGGCGGGGAGCTGTTTTTT. V gene TRBV18 combines with J gene TRBJ2-2; tentatively, D is TRBD2 (6 bases). Germline assignment: CDR1 KGHSH and CDR2 LQKENI. Trimming stripped 6 bases from V and 7 bases from J, with 15 bases between. CDR3 length: 14 amino acids. Full variable domain (rest looked up from reference TRBV18 and TRBJ2-2): NAGVMQNPRHLVRRRGQEARLRCSPMKGHSHVYWYRQLPEEGLKFMVYLQKENIIDESGMPKERFSAEFPKEGPSILRIQQVVRGDSAAYFCASSLRESGGELFFGEGSRLTVL.

The CDR3 region is CASSFRFQTGGAWNEQFF. CDR3 in DNA: TGTGCCAGCAGTTTCCGTTTTCAGACAGGGGGCGCGTGGAATGAGCAGTTCTTC. V and J are TRBV27 and TRBJ2-1; 10 nucleotides match TRBD1. Germline V gene sequence: CDR1 MNHEY, CDR2 SMNVEV (reference sequence). V trimming: 3 bases; J trimming: 7 bases; junction bases outside the gene matches: 15. The CDR3 consists of 18 residues.

V is TRBV19 and J is TRBJ2-1, with D tentatively TRBD2 (6 bases). This CDR3 is 14 amino acids long. The V end was cut by 5 bases, the J end by 8 bases, with 16 bases between. Germline V gene sequence: CDR1 LNHDA, CDR2 SQIVND (reference sequence). CDR3 DNA: TGTGCCAGTAGTCCCACCATAGGAGGGCATGAGCAGTTCTTC. Protein sequence: CASSPTIGGHEQFF.

This rearrangement joins TRBV25-1 to TRBJ1-4; 7 nucleotides align to TRBD1. The V gene end was trimmed by 4 bases and the J gene end by 8 bases; junction bases not matched to a gene: 10. The CDR3 totals 15 residues. Germline V gene sequence: CDR1 MGHDK, CDR2 SYGVNS. In DNA form, the CDR3 reads TGTGCCAGCAGTGCAACGACAGGGTATGTCGAAAAACTGTTTTTT. Translation gives CASSATTGYVEKLFF.

The V call is TRBV24-1, the J call TRBJ2-7, with TRBD2 matching 8 bases. This CDR3 spans 13 amino acids. The V gene end was trimmed by 4 bases and the J gene end by 7 bases; junction bases not matched to a gene: 5. Germline CDR1 KGHDR, CDR2 SFDVKD. The CDR3 region is CATSDAGTSEQYF. In DNA form, the CDR3 reads TGTGCCACCAGTGACGCCGGGACTAGTGAGCAGTACTTC.

This clone has a single count. This chain uses TRBV7-9 with TRBJ2-5; tentatively, D is TRBD1 (6 bases). Germline CDR1 and CDR2: SEHNR and FQNEAQ (reference sequence). Trimming took 5 bases from V and 2 from J, leaving 12 bases between them. The CDR3 loop spans 14 amino acids. CDR3 coding DNA: TGTGCCAGCAGCCCCGGGACACCTCAAGAGACCCAGTACTTC. It translates to CASSPGTPQETQYF.

J is TRBJ2-3 and V is TRBV11-2, with a tentative D call TRBD2 (6 bases). From germline, CDR1 is SGHAT and CDR2 FQNNGV. Trimming shortened V by 0 bases and J by 1 base, and 14 bases separated the two germline ends. This CDR3 is built from 17 residues. The CDR3 bases are TGTGCCAGCAGCTTAGATTGGGCGGGATCGGGCACAGATACGCAGTATTTT. It translates to CASSLDWAGSGTDTQYF.

J is TRBJ1-6 and V is TRBV7-2; no firm D call. Germline CDR1 reads SGHTA; CDR2 reads FQGNSA. The germline V and J ends were trimmed by 4 bases and 10 bases, with 11 bases remaining between them. The length of the CDR3 is 13 residues. CDR3 region: CASSSTLASPLHF. CDR3 nucleotides: TGTGCCAGCAGCTCCACCCTAGCGTCACCCCTCCACTTT.

This clone appeared a single time. The chain combines TRBV5-6 with TRBJ2-3, with D possibly TRBD1 on 5 matching bases. Germline lookup yields CDR1 SGHDT and CDR2 YYEEEE. Trimming removed 3 bases from V and 9 bases from J, with 17 bases in between. This CDR3 is 14 amino acids long. The CDR3 DNA reads as TGTGCCAGCAGCTCAGGGATACCTGTAGCCACGCAGTATTTT. This sequence encodes CASSSGIPVATQYF.

The chain is built from TRBV7-2 and TRBJ1-2; D call uncertain. The CDR3 spans 13 residues. The V and J ends lost 2 bases and 8 bases respectively, with 12 bases between them. Germline CDR1 SGHTA, CDR2 FQGNSA. CDR3 sequence (DNA): TGTGCCAGCAGCTTAATAACCGTAGCGGGCTACACCTTC. It codes for CASSLITVAGYTF. Complete variable domain (other parts from reference TRBV7-2 and TRBJ1-2): GAGVSQSPSNKVTEKGKDVELRCDPISGHTALYWYRQSLGQGLEFLIYFQGNSAPDKSGLPSDRFSAERTGGSVSTLTIQRTQQEDSAVYLCASSLITVAGYTFGSGTRLTVV.

The rearrangement links TRBV7-2 to TRBJ2-7; D possibly corresponds to TRBD2 (6 bases). The CDR3 loop spans 15 amino acids. The germline V gene has CDR1 SGHTA and CDR2 FQGNSA. V gave up 1 base and J gave up 4 bases, with 14 bases separating them. CDR3 in DNA: TGTGCCAGCAGCTTAGTGGGGACTCCGGAGTACGAGCAGTACTTC. It specifies CASSLVGTPEYEQYF. Supplemented by reference TRBV7-2 and TRBJ2-7, the full variable domain reads GAGVSQSPSNKVTEKGKDVELRCDPISGHTALYWYRQSLGQGLEFLIYFQGNSAPDKSGLPSDRFSAERTGGSVSTLTIQRTQQEDSAVYLCASSLVGTPEYEQYFGPGTRLTVT.

The chain employs TRBV7-3 and TRBJ2-5, with D hard to call. Germline V gene lookup returns CDR1 SGHTA and CDR2 FQGTGA. Deletions cut 5 bases from V and 5 bases from J, with 12 bases between. The CDR3 loop spans 13 amino acids. The CDR3 DNA reads as TGTGCCAGCAGCGCCGCGAAGTTGGAGACCCAGTACTTC. Amino acids: CASSAAKLETQYF.

The rearrangement joins TRBV5-5 to TRBJ2-3, with D possibly matching TRBD2 (6 bases). V lost 2 bases and J 1 base, leaving 14 bases between the germline ends. CDR3 length: 16 amino acids. Germline V gene lookup returns CDR1 SGHKS and CDR2 YYEKEE (reference sequence). In DNA, the CDR3 is TGTGCCAGCAGCTTAGGATCCTCGGGGGGCACAGATACGCAGTATTTT. It encodes CASSLGSSGGTDTQYF.

This clone was observed a single time. The chain employs TRBV5-1 and TRBJ2-7; 10 nucleotides line up with TRBD2. CDR3 length: 16 residues. The ends lost 1 base at V and 4 bases at J; junction bases unmatched: 8. Germline V lookup: CDR1 SGHRS, CDR2 YFSETQ. DNA of the CDR3: TGCGCCAGCAGCTTGCAGCCTAGCGGGAGCGGGTACGAGCAGTACTTC. It specifies CASSLQPSGSGYEQYF.

This chain uses TRBV15 with TRBJ1-4; D might be TRBD1 (6 bases). From germline, CDR1 is LNHNV and CDR2 YYDKDF (reference sequence). CDR3 size: 15 residues. V was pared by 0 bases and J by 6 bases, with 11 bases between. The CDR3 protein is CATSRDRGMDEKLFF. For the CDR3, the DNA is TGTGCCACCAGCAGAGACAGGGGAATGGATGAAAAACTGTTTTTT.

The table lists this clone with a count of one. The chain recombines TRBV2 with TRBJ2-1; D possibly corresponds to TRBD1 (5 bases). The V end was cut by 2 bases, the J end by 4 bases, with 21 bases between. Germline CDR1 and CDR2: SNHLY and FYNNEI. The CDR3 consists of 18 residues. CDR3 nucleotides: TGTGCCAGCAGTGAATCTCTAACCACAGGAGTCCTTTACAATGAGCAGTTCTTC. It is translated as CASSESLTTGVLYNEQFF.

The rearrangement links TRBV7-9 to TRBJ2-7; 13 bases fit TRBD2. The junction had 6 bases not matched to a gene; V was cut back by 5 bases and J by 5 bases. CDR1 and CDR2 (germline): SEHNR, FQNEAQ (reference sequence). The CDR3 covers 15 residues. CDR3: CASSQLAGGLDEQYF. CDR3 DNA: TGTGCCAGCAGCCAACTAGCGGGAGGGCTCGACGAGCAGTACTTC.

This rearrangement joins TRBV5-1 to TRBJ2-5, with TRBD2 as a possible D gene (5 bases). V gave up 6 bases and J gave up 5 bases, with 14 bases separating them. The CDR3 runs to 13 residues. Germline-derived CDR1 and CDR2 are SGHRS and YFSETQ. The CDR3 is CASTPTGIETQYF. The CDR3 nucleotides read TGCGCCAGCACGCCCACGGGAATTGAGACCCAGTACTTC.

The chain couples TRBV15 to TRBJ2-2; weak D call: TRBD1 (6 bases). CDR1 and CDR2 (germline): LNHNV, YYDKDF (reference sequence). The germline V and J ends were trimmed by 1 base and 2 bases, with 8 bases remaining between them. This CDR3 has 15 residues. The CDR3: CATSRGGGNTGELFF. CDR3 DNA: TGTGCCACCAGCAGAGGAGGGGGAAACACCGGGGAGCTGTTTTTT.

This chain links TRBV5-4 with TRBJ1-6; D is undetermined. The germline V and J ends were trimmed by 6 bases and 0 bases, with 4 bases remaining between them. The CDR3 extends over 13 amino acids. The germline V gene encodes CDR1 SGHNT and CDR2 YYREEE (reference sequence). CDR3 nucleotide sequence: TGTGCCAGCACCAGCTCCTATAATTCACCCCTCCACTTT. Its protein product is CASTSSYNSPLHF.

This clone was found a few times. This chain uses TRBV11-1 with TRBJ1-1; no clear D gene. Germline CDR1 SGHAT, CDR2 FQDESV (reference sequence). With 5 bases removed from V and 1 base from J, the gap between germline ends came to 11 bases. The CDR3 is 14 residues long. CDR3 sequence: CASSRQTWNTEAFF. The CDR3, as DNA: TGTGCCAGCAGCAGACAAACATGGAACACTGAAGCTTTCTTT.

J is TRBJ2-3 and V is TRBV2; 13 bases fit TRBD2. Trimming took 2 bases from V and 1 from J; bases not matched to a gene: 9. This CDR3 comprises 19 residues. From germline, CDR1 is SNHLY and CDR2 FYNNEI. The CDR3 DNA reads as TGTGCCAGCAGTGAAAGGCGACTAGCGGGGGGCCGGGGCACAGATACGCAGTATTTT. Its translation: CASSERRLAGGRGTDTQYF.

CDR3 sequence: CASRAAEQYF. The CDR3 bases are TGTGCCAGCAGAGCGGCAGAGCAGTACTTC. The V and J genes are TRBV2 and TRBJ2-7, with D possibly being TRBD2 (5 bases). Germline lookup yields CDR1 SNHLY and CDR2 FYNNEI. V shed 6 bases and J shed 7 bases, with 7 bases lying between them. The CDR3 sequence is 10 residues long.

The gene calls are TRBV5-4 and TRBJ1-1, with a possible D match to TRBD1 (6 bases). Germline loops: CDR1 SGHNT, CDR2 YYREEE (reference sequence). CDR3 size: 15 residues. Trimming removed 1 base from V and 4 bases from J, with 14 bases in between. In DNA form, the CDR3 reads TGTGCCAGCAGCTTGTCCAGGGGCATGGGCACTGAAGCTTTCTTT. It codes for CASSLSRGMGTEAFF.

V gene TRBV28 combines with J gene TRBJ1-2; TRBD1 might be the D (5 bases). CDR3 size: 14 residues. CDR1 is MDHEN and CDR2 is SYDVKM in the germline V gene. Between the trimmed V and J ends, which lost 2 bases and 4 bases, there was a span of 11 bases. In DNA form, the CDR3 reads TGTGCCAGCAGTTTAAAGGGGCGCGGCTATGGCTACACCTTC. Translation gives CASSLKGRGYGYTF.